These 32 T cell receptor beta chains originate from one sample sequenced in a study of T cell changes during pregnancy in multiple sclerosis. This table comes from immunoSEQ multiplex PCR, and its TCRdb copy is limited to in-frame clones, with some not included. The sample has more than 70,000 clones, under 95% seen once. The material was peripheral blood, obtained before pregnancy. The receptors here all came from a female donor with multiple sclerosis, enrolled in a pregnancy study.

The chain employs TRBV10-3 and TRBJ2-5; D remains ambiguous. With 8 bases removed from V and 4 bases from J, the gap between germline ends came to 14 bases. CDR1 ENHRY and CDR2 SYGVKD come from the germline V gene. This CDR3 has 13 amino acids. The CDR3 sequence: CAIRVSEGETQYF. The CDR3 nucleotides are TGTGCCATCCGGGTCTCGGAAGGAGAGACCCAGTACTTC.

The gene calls are TRBV5-1 and TRBJ2-3, with 12 nucleotides matching TRBD2. Trimming cost V 4 bases and J 2 bases; bases outside gene matches: 14. The CDR3 totals 19 residues. Germline CDR1 SGHRS, CDR2 YFSETQ. The CDR3 nucleotides are TGCGCCAGCAGCCCCCTTGGACTAGCGGGGCGGAGGTACACAGATACGCAGTATTTT. Translated: CASSPLGLAGRRYTDTQYF.

The rearrangement links TRBV7-6 to TRBJ2-5; possible D gene TRBD1, 6 bases. The CDR3 sequence is 14 residues long. Germline CDR1 is SGHVS and CDR2 is FNYEAQ. Trimming left V 6 bases short and J 5 bases short, with 16 bases between. CDR3 residues: CASRRNRVGETQYF. The CDR3 nucleotides read TGTGCCAGCAGACGTAACAGGGTCGGGGAGACCCAGTACTTC. The full variable domain, completed using reference TRBV7-6 and TRBJ2-5, is GAGVSQSPRYKVTKRGQDVALRCDPISGHVSLYWYRQALGQGPEFLTYFNYEAQQDKSGLPNDRFSAERPEGSISTLTIQRTEQRDSAMYRCASRRNRVGETQYFGPGTRLLVL.

This clone appeared a single time. The J gene is TRBJ1-3, the V gene TRBV25-1; no clear D gene. Germline V gene data show CDR1 as MGHDK and CDR2 as SYGVNS. This CDR3 is 15 amino acids long. Between the trimmed V and J ends, which lost 6 bases and 4 bases, there was a span of 16 bases. CDR3 residues: CASRMLGGAGNTIYF. In DNA form, the CDR3 reads TGTGCCAGCAGGATGTTAGGAGGCGCCGGAAACACCATATATTTT.

The chain couples TRBV2 to TRBJ1-1, with TRBD1 identical over 8 bases. The germline V gene encodes CDR1 SNHLY and CDR2 FYNNEI. The CDR3 is 15 residues long. V was clipped by 6 bases and J by 3 bases; unmatched bases: 9. In nucleotides, the CDR3 is TGTGCCAGCAGGTTGACAGGGGTAGACGACACTGAAGCTTTCTTT. It translates to CASRLTGVDDTEAFF.

The chain uses TRBV4-1 and TRBJ1-3; D gene uncertain. The germline gives CDR1 MGHRA, CDR2 YSYEKL. This CDR3 region has 15 residues. V shed 0 bases and J shed 2 bases, with 8 bases lying between them. CDR3 DNA sequence: TGCGCCAGCAGCCAAGACAGGTTAGCTGGAAACACCATATATTTT. As protein: CASSQDRLAGNTIYF.

The chain is built from TRBV7-9 and TRBJ2-3; D uncertain. The germline gives CDR1 SEHNR, CDR2 FQNEAQ (reference sequence). This CDR3 is built from 12 residues. V dropped 6 bases and J dropped 8 bases, with 12 bases sitting between them. In nucleotides, the CDR3 is TGTGCCAGCAGTCGTCCCCGGTCTACGCAGTATTTT. It is translated as CASSRPRSTQYF.

The chain links TRBV5-1 to TRBJ2-2, with D perhaps matching TRBD2 (5 bases). The germline gives CDR1 SGHRS, CDR2 YFSETQ. The ends were cut back, 0 bases at V and 4 bases at J, with 16 bases in the middle. The CDR3 has 17 residues. CDR3 DNA: TGCGCCAGCAGCTTGGCCATAACGAGGGTCGGCACCGGGGAGCTGTTTTTT. The encoded protein is CASSLAITRVGTGELFF.

This chain joins TRBV28 and TRBJ1-5; 9 bases match TRBD1. Germline V gives CDR1 MDHEN, CDR2 SYDVKM. The CDR3 runs to 17 residues. After removal of 5 bases from V and 1 base from J, the junction contained 9 bases not matched to a gene. The CDR3 protein is CASSTSGTGISNQPQHF. The DNA for the CDR3 is TGTGCCAGCAGTACCTCCGGGACAGGGATAAGCAATCAGCCCCAGCATTTT.

The chain employs TRBV19 and TRBJ1-1; TRBD1 matches at 8 bases. The CDR3 totals 15 residues. Trimming cost V 6 bases and J 6 bases; bases outside gene matches: 12. CDR1 and CDR2 (germline): LNHDA, SQIVND (reference sequence). The CDR3 nucleotides read TGTGCCAGTAGGGACGACAGGGGCGGTGTGGCTGAAGCTTTCTTT. It codes for CASRDDRGGVAEAFF. Together with reference TRBV19 and TRBJ1-1, the CDR3 gives the full variable domain: DGGITQSPKYLFRKEGQNVTLSCEQNLNHDAMYWYRQDPGQGLRLIYYSQIVNDFQKGDIAEGYSVSREKKESFPLTVTSAQKNPTAFYLCASRDDRGGVAEAFFGQGTRLTVV.

This chain joins TRBV19 and TRBJ2-2; TRBD2 matches at 12 bases. Germline V CDR1 and CDR2: LNHDA, SQIVND (reference sequence). V was clipped by 7 bases and J by 6 bases; unmatched bases: 9. The CDR3 consists of 16 residues. The CDR3 DNA sequence: TGTGCCAGTATCACGGGGGGACTAGCGGGTGCCGGGGAGCTGTTTTTT. This gives the protein CASITGGLAGAGELFF.

The CDR3 spells CASSLVGGMEKLFF. The CDR3 DNA follows: TGCGCCAGCAGCTTGGTCGGGGGGATGGAAAAACTGTTTTTT. The V call is TRBV5-1, the J call TRBJ1-4, with D perhaps matching TRBD1 (5 bases). The germline V and J ends were trimmed by 0 bases and 8 bases, with 11 bases remaining between them. This CDR3 spans 14 amino acids. Germline V gene lookup returns CDR1 SGHRS and CDR2 YFSETQ.

The CDR3 loop reads CASSYFPGVGTEAFF. The CDR3 DNA reads as TGTGCCAGCAGTTACTTCCCAGGGGTAGGTACTGAAGCTTTCTTT. V is TRBV6-5 and J is TRBJ1-1, with a tentative D call TRBD1 (6 bases). Trimming took 1 base from V and 5 from J, leaving 14 bases between them. The CDR3 length is 15 residues. Germline V gene lookup returns CDR1 MNHEY and CDR2 SVGAGI.

Written as DNA, the CDR3 is TGTGCCAGCTCACCGCCGGGACAGCGCAGGGATACGCAGTATTTT. Protein product: CASSPPGQRRDTQYF. J is TRBJ2-3 and V is TRBV18; TRBD1 matches 7 bases. Germline V gene sequence: CDR1 KGHSH, CDR2 LQKENI. This CDR3 has 15 residues. Trimming took 3 bases from V and 6 from J; bases not matched to a gene: 9. Full variable domain (remainder filled in from reference TRBV18 and TRBJ2-3): NAGVMQNPRHLVRRRGQEARLRCSPMKGHSHVYWYRQLPEEGLKFMVYLQKENIIDESGMPKERFSAEFPKEGPSILRIQQVVRGDSAAYFCASSPPGQRRDTQYFGPGTRLTVL.

The chain has TRBV19 and TRBJ1-1; possible D gene TRBD1, 5 bases. The CDR3 totals 14 residues. Trimming removed 3 bases from V and 5 bases from J, with 13 bases in between. Per germline, CDR1 LNHDA and CDR2 SQIVND (reference sequence). Here the CDR3 DNA reads TGTGCCAGTAGTATCAGGGAAAGGGCGACTGAAGCTTTCTTT. Its translation is CASSIRERATEAFF. The full variable domain, in which reference TRBV19 and TRBJ1-1 provide the parts outside the CDR3, is DGGITQSPKYLFRKEGQNVTLSCEQNLNHDAMYWYRQDPGQGLRLIYYSQIVNDFQKGDIAEGYSVSREKKESFPLTVTSAQKNPTAFYLCASSIRERATEAFFGQGTRLTVV.

The chain carries TRBV7-8 and TRBJ1-5; TRBD1 might be the D (6 bases). The CDR3 loop spans 16 amino acids. Trimming stripped 4 bases from V and 4 bases from J, with 17 bases between. In germline, CDR1 is SGHVS, CDR2 FQNEAQ. The CDR3 region is CASSSPGGGGNQPQHF. The CDR3 coding sequence is TGTGCCAGCAGCTCCCCGGGGGGGGGCGGTAATCAGCCCCAGCATTTT.

This chain connects TRBV7-2 to TRBJ2-2; D call uncertain. This CDR3 region has 13 residues. Germline loops: CDR1 SGHTA, CDR2 FQGNSA. V lost 1 base and J lost 7, with 7 bases in between. CDR3 bases: TGTGCCAGCAGCTTAGTTAGCCTCGGGGAGCTGTTTTTT. Its translation is CASSLVSLGELFF.

In nucleotides, the CDR3 is TGCAGTGGACAGAAGAACACTGAAGCTTTCTTT. Translating gives CSGQKNTEAFF. The rearrangement uses TRBV20-1 and TRBJ1-1, with D perhaps TRBD1 (5 bases). The CDR3 extends over 11 amino acids. Trimming left V 7 bases short and J 1 base short, with 7 bases between. The germline V gene encodes CDR1 DFQATT and CDR2 SNEGSKA (reference sequence).

V and J are TRBV30 and TRBJ2-2; 13 bases fit TRBD2. Germline assignment: CDR1 GTSNPN and CDR2 SVGIG (reference sequence). V lost 8 bases, J lost 6 bases, and 3 bases stayed unmatched. The CDR3 consists of 13 residues. The CDR3 is CAGGLAGPGELFF. The CDR3 bases are TGTGCCGGGGGACTAGCGGGACCCGGGGAGCTGTTTTTT.

The chain's CDR3 is CASSARGEQFF. In nucleotides, the CDR3 is TGTGCCAGCAGCGCCCGCGGTGAGCAGTTCTTC. The chain is built from TRBV9 and TRBJ2-1; no definite D call. V was cut by 3 bases and J by 9 bases, with 7 bases left in between. Germline values: CDR1 SGDLS, CDR2 YYNGEE. The CDR3 length is 11 residues.

This clone was found once. The J gene is TRBJ1-4, the V gene TRBV5-1; the D is unclear. The CDR3 runs 13 residues. Trimming pared 4 bases from V and 8 bases from J, leaving 12 bases between. Germline CDR1 is SGHRS and CDR2 is YFSETQ. The CDR3 sequence: CASSPEGVEKLFF. The CDR3 DNA reads TGCGCCAGCAGCCCGGAAGGAGTCGAAAAACTGTTTTTT.

V is TRBV5-1 and J is TRBJ1-1; 8 nucleotides line up with TRBD1. The germline V gene encodes CDR1 SGHRS and CDR2 YFSETQ. Trimming took 3 bases from V and 7 from J; bases not matched to a gene: 5. The CDR3 sequence is 13 residues long. CDR3 sequence: CASSSGQGNEAFF. The CDR3 DNA reads TGCGCCAGCAGCTCAGGACAGGGCAATGAAGCTTTCTTT. The variable domain in full, completed from reference TRBV5-1 and TRBJ1-1, reads KAGVTQTPRYLIKTRGQQVTLSCSPISGHRSVSWYQQTPGQGLQFLFEYFSETQRNKGNFPGRFSGRQFSNSRSEMNVSTLELGDSALYLCASSSGQGNEAFFGQGTRLTVV.

The chain uses TRBV6-5 and TRBJ1-3; TRBD1 might be the D (6 bases). The ends were cut back, 7 bases at V and 0 bases at J, with 13 bases in the middle. This CDR3 has 15 residues. Germline V gene lookup returns CDR1 MNHEY and CDR2 SVGAGI. The CDR3 coding sequence is TGTGCCAGCAAGGGGGACGTAAACTCTGGAAACACCATATATTTT. Protein sequence: CASKGDVNSGNTIYF.

The sample holds a few counts of this clone. The chain uses TRBV6-5 and TRBJ2-2, with 7 bases matching TRBD1. CDR1 is MNHEY and CDR2 is SVGAGI in the germline V gene. The length of the CDR3 is 14 residues. The ends lost 6 bases at V and 4 bases at J; junction bases unmatched: 5. The CDR3 sequence: CASSRGQTTGELFF. As DNA, the CDR3 is TGTGCCAGCAGCCGGGGACAGACCACCGGGGAGCTGTTTTTT.

The chain couples TRBV5-6 to TRBJ2-5, with 7 bases that match TRBD2. The CDR3 runs 15 residues. Germline CDR1 SGHDT, CDR2 YYEEEE. With V trimmed by 3 bases and J by 1 base, 6 bases remained unmatched. The CDR3 protein is CASSWERGIQETQYF. The CDR3 DNA is TGTGCCAGCAGCTGGGAGCGGGGCATCCAAGAGACCCAGTACTTC.

J is TRBJ2-2 and V is TRBV7-6; 11 bases line up with TRBD1. From germline, CDR1 is SGHVS and CDR2 FNYEAQ. V lost 4 bases, J lost 6 bases, and 4 bases stayed unmatched. The CDR3 covers 15 residues. CDR3 DNA: TGTGCCAGCAGCTCCGGGACAGGGGGATCCGGGGAGCTGTTTTTT. Its protein is CASSSGTGGSGELFF.

The rearrangement uses TRBV5-1 and TRBJ2-1; 12 positions agree with TRBD2. CDR1 and CDR2 (germline): SGHRS, YFSETQ. The CDR3 loop spans 14 amino acids. With V trimmed by 4 bases and J by 13 bases, 9 bases remained unmatched. CDR3 amino acids: CASSDQTSGRLQFF. CDR3 nucleotide sequence: TGCGCCAGCAGCGATCAGACTAGCGGGAGACTCCAGTTCTTC.

The chain links TRBV5-1 to TRBJ2-1, with a tentative D call TRBD2 (5 bases). Per germline, CDR1 SGHRS and CDR2 YFSETQ. The CDR3 totals 13 residues. The V end was cut by 4 bases, the J end by 8 bases, with 13 bases between. The CDR3 sequence: CASSPGVTDEQFF. CDR3 sequence (DNA): TGCGCCAGCAGCCCCGGGGTTACCGATGAGCAGTTCTTC.

The rearrangement links TRBV6-1 to TRBJ2-1; D remains unclear. Deletions cut 7 bases from V and 6 bases from J, with 13 bases between. CDR1 MNHNS and CDR2 SASEGT come from the germline V gene. The CDR3 has 13 amino acids. The CDR3 DNA is TGTGCCAGCACAAGAACTACGGTCAATGAGCAGTTCTTC. Protein sequence: CASTRTTVNEQFF.

The J gene is TRBJ2-1, the V gene TRBV6-6; 15 positions match TRBD2. With V trimmed by 5 bases and J by 15 bases, 8 bases remained unmatched. CDR1 is MNHNY and CDR2 is SVGAGI in the germline V gene (reference sequence). This CDR3 comprises 14 residues. The CDR3, as DNA: TGTGCCAGCAGTCACAAGGGACTAGCGGGGGGACTGTTCTTC. It encodes CASSHKGLAGGLFF.

The CDR3 is CASSFSGIVYEQYF. Written as DNA, the CDR3 is TGTGCCAGCAGCTTTAGCGGGATTGTCTACGAGCAGTACTTC. The rearrangement uses TRBV27 and TRBJ2-7; 8 bases fit TRBD2. CDR1 MNHEY and CDR2 SMNVEV come from the germline V gene (reference sequence). This CDR3 contains 14 residues. J was trimmed by 3 bases and V by 6 bases; bases with no gene match: 7.

The chain carries TRBV7-9 and TRBJ2-7; D might be TRBD2 (6 bases). This CDR3 is built from 12 residues. Germline-derived CDR1 and CDR2 are SEHNR and FQNEAQ (reference sequence). The ends were cut back, 3 bases at V and 7 bases at J, with 10 bases in the middle. The CDR3 region has the DNA TGTGCCAGCAGCTTCGGGGGTGGAGAGCAGTACTTC. It encodes CASSFGGGEQYF.